This is a list of T cell receptor beta chains from one sample in a study of cytomegalovirus exposure and HLA in healthy donors. Libraries were prepared by immunoSEQ multiplex PCR; TCRdb keeps only in-frame clonotypes and omits some of them. The sample consists of 160,000 or so clones, 78% of them appearing once. Sample: PBMCs. Source of these receptors: a middle-aged woman in good health and CMV-seropositive. The CDR3 runs from the conserved cysteine through the conserved F or W. D genes are given only for firm matches. Rows give clone size only sometimes, using once, few, many, or a class for an expanded clone.

V gene: TRBV19
J gene: TRBJ1-2
D gene: TRBD1
clone size: few
CDR3 DNA: TGTGCCAGTAGTACCACCGGGACAGCATATGGCTACACCTTC
CDR3 protein: CASSTTGTAYGYTF

V gene: TRBV30
J gene: TRBJ2-7
D gene: TRBD1
clone size: once
CDR3 DNA: TGTGCCTGGAGTGTAATAGGACAGGGACACGAGCAGTACTTC
CDR3 protein: CAWSVIGQGHEQYF

V gene: TRBV5-4
J gene: TRBJ2-5
D gene: .
clone size: .
CDR3 DNA: TGTGCCAGCAGCTTGGGTATCCAAGAGACCCAGTACTTC
CDR3 protein: CASSLGIQETQYF

V gene: TRBV19
J gene: TRBJ1-5
D gene: .
clone size: .
CDR3 DNA: TGTGCCAGTAGTATAGGGCAGGCTAGCAATCAGCCCCAGCATTTT
CDR3 protein: CASSIGQASNQPQHF

V gene: TRBV28
J gene: TRBJ2-7
D gene: TRBD2
clone size: .
CDR3 DNA: TGTGCCAGCAGTAGACGTTCGGGGGGGCCTTCCTACGAGCAGTACTTC
CDR3 protein: CASSRRSGGPSYEQYF

V gene: TRBV2
J gene: TRBJ2-3
D gene: TRBD1
clone size: .
CDR3 DNA: TGTGCCAGCACCCGGGACAGGGCGACAGATACGCAGTATTTT
CDR3 protein: CASTRDRATDTQYF

V gene: TRBV4-1
J gene: TRBJ2-7
D gene: .
clone size: .
CDR3 DNA: TGCGCCAGCAGCCTTGGTGGCCTCTACGAGCAGTACTTC
CDR3 protein: CASSLGGLYEQYF

V gene: TRBV30
J gene: TRBJ1-6
D gene: .
clone size: .
CDR3 DNA: TGTGCCTGGAGTGTAGACACAGGGAGTTCACCCCTCCACTTT
CDR3 protein: CAWSVDTGSSPLHF

V gene: TRBV5-1
J gene: TRBJ1-2
D gene: .
clone size: .
CDR3 DNA: TGCGCCAGCACTAAGTCCCCAGTACGAGCAGGGAACTATGGCTACACCTTC
CDR3 protein: CASTKSPVRAGNYGYTF

V gene: TRBV7-9
J gene: TRBJ2-5
D gene: .
clone size: .
CDR3 DNA: TGTGCCAGCAGTTGGGGGGTGGTGGAGACCCAGTACTTC
CDR3 protein: CASSWGVVETQYF

V gene: TRBV25-1
J gene: TRBJ2-4
D gene: TRBD2
clone size: .
CDR3 DNA: TGTGCCAGCTCTCCGGCGGGGGAGAGGAACATTCAGTACTTC
CDR3 protein: CASSPAGERNIQYF

V gene: TRBV6-5
J gene: TRBJ1-4
D gene: TRBD1
clone size: .
CDR3 DNA: TGTGCCAGCAGAAAACAGGGGGCGCGGGAAAAACTGTTTTTT
CDR3 protein: CASRKQGAREKLFF

V gene: TRBV2
J gene: TRBJ2-7
D gene: TRBD2
clone size: .
CDR3 DNA: TGTGCCAGTGATGGGGGGGGGAACTACGAGCAGTACTTC
CDR3 protein: CASDGGGNYEQYF

V gene: TRBV30
J gene: TRBJ1-6
D gene: .
clone size: .
CDR3 DNA: TGTGCCTGGCAACAGTCAGGCACACGGAATTCACCCCTCCACTTT
CDR3 protein: CAWQQSGTRNSPLHF

V gene: TRBV7-2
J gene: TRBJ1-5
D gene: .
clone size: few
CDR3 DNA: TGTGCCAGCAGCTTAGCAGGGGTGGGTCAGCCCCAGCATTTT
CDR3 protein: CASSLAGVGQPQHF

V gene: TRBV6-1
J gene: TRBJ2-3
D gene: .
clone size: .
CDR3 DNA: TGTGCCAGCAGTGCCCTGGGGGGGGGCCGCACAGATACGCAGTATTTT
CDR3 protein: CASSALGGGRTDTQYF

V gene: TRBV30
J gene: TRBJ1-2
D gene: TRBD1
clone size: .
CDR3 DNA: TGTGCCTGGAGTTGGACAGGGAGGAATAACTATGGCTACACCTTC
CDR3 protein: CAWSWTGRNNYGYTF

V gene: TRBV2
J gene: TRBJ2-7
D gene: TRBD1
clone size: .
CDR3 DNA: TGTGCCAGCAGTCAGGGGGTCTACGAGCAGTACTTC
CDR3 protein: CASSQGVYEQYF

V gene: TRBV29-1
J gene: TRBJ1-1
D gene: .
clone size: .
CDR3 DNA: TGCAGCGTTGAAGGCGGCGGGCTGGACACTGAAGCTTTCTTT
CDR3 protein: CSVEGGGLDTEAFF

V gene: TRBV28
J gene: TRBJ1-3
D gene: .
clone size: .
CDR3 DNA: TGTGCCAGCAGTCCGGACATGTTCAGGAACACCATATATTTT
CDR3 protein: CASSPDMFRNTIYF

V gene: TRBV25-1
J gene: TRBJ1-1
D gene: .
clone size: .
CDR3 DNA: TGTGCCAGCAGTGGGAGGACAGAAACAGTAGAAGCTTTCTTT
CDR3 protein: CASSGRTETVEAFF

V gene: TRBV7-8
J gene: TRBJ2-7
D gene: TRBD1
clone size: .
CDR3 DNA: TGTGCCAGCAGCTTATCGACAGGGAGCTACGAGCAGTACTTC
CDR3 protein: CASSLSTGSYEQYF

V gene: TRBV19
J gene: TRBJ1-1
D gene: .
clone size: .
CDR3 DNA: TGTGCCAGTACTAAAACACAGGGGAACACTGAAGCTTTCTTT
CDR3 protein: CASTKTQGNTEAFF

V gene: TRBV30
J gene: TRBJ2-5
D gene: TRBD2
clone size: once
CDR3 DNA: TGTGCCTGGAGTAGGTCTAGCGGAGAGACCCAGTACTTC
CDR3 protein: CAWSRSSGETQYF

V gene: TRBV15
J gene: TRBJ2-6
D gene: .
clone size: .
CDR3 DNA: TGTGCCACCAGCAGAGATCTATCTGGGGCCAACGTCCTGACTTTC
CDR3 protein: CATSRDLSGANVLTF

V gene: TRBV7-2
J gene: TRBJ2-3
D gene: TRBD2
clone size: .
CDR3 DNA: TGTGCCAGCAGCGCAAGACTAGCGGGGGGGCTGTCGGCAGATACGCAGTATTTT
CDR3 protein: CASSARLAGGLSADTQYF

V gene: TRBV6-1
J gene: TRBJ2-7
D gene: .
clone size: .
CDR3 DNA: TGTGCCAGCAGCTTCAGGAACGAGCAGTACTTC
CDR3 protein: CASSFRNEQYF

V gene: TRBV28
J gene: TRBJ2-3
D gene: .
clone size: few
CDR3 DNA: TGTGCCAGCACGGAGGTAGGATCTAGCACAGATACGCAGTATTTT
CDR3 protein: CASTEVGSSTDTQYF

V gene: TRBV28
J gene: TRBJ1-1
D gene: .
clone size: .
CDR3 DNA: TGTGCCAGCAGTCCTTCTGACAGAACTGAAGCTTTCTTT
CDR3 protein: CASSPSDRTEAFF

V gene: TRBV29-1
J gene: TRBJ2-3
D gene: .
clone size: once
CDR3 DNA: TGCAGCGTGACTACAGACCTCACAGATACGCAGTATTTT
CDR3 protein: CSVTTDLTDTQYF

V gene: TRBV19
J gene: TRBJ1-1
D gene: .
clone size: .
CDR3 DNA: TGTGCCAGTCTAGACAGTCTCATGAACACTGAAGCTTTCTTT
CDR3 protein: CASLDSLMNTEAFF

V gene: TRBV6-4
J gene: TRBJ2-4
D gene: .
clone size: .
CDR3 DNA: TGTGCCAGCAGTGACTTGACACTAGCCAAAAACATTCAGTACTTC
CDR3 protein: CASSDLTLAKNIQYF

V gene: TRBV19
J gene: TRBJ1-5
D gene: .
clone size: .
CDR3 DNA: TGTGCCAGTAGTACTAAAATTAATCAGCCCCAGCATTTT
CDR3 protein: CASSTKINQPQHF

V gene: TRBV10-2
J gene: TRBJ1-2
D gene: .
clone size: .
CDR3 DNA: TGCGCCAGCAGTGAGTCTCTGACAGCCGATAACTATGGCTACACCTTC
CDR3 protein: CASSESLTADNYGYTF

V gene: TRBV6-1
J gene: TRBJ1-6
D gene: .
clone size: .
CDR3 DNA: TGTGCCAGCAGTCCTTATAATTCACCCCTCCACTTT
CDR3 protein: CASSPYNSPLHF

V gene: TRBV7-8
J gene: TRBJ2-2
D gene: TRBD2
clone size: once
CDR3 DNA: TGTGCCAGCAGCTTACTAGCGGGAGTTAGTACCGGGGAGCTGTTTTTT
CDR3 protein: CASSLLAGVSTGELFF

V gene: TRBV7-9
J gene: TRBJ1-2
D gene: .
clone size: .
CDR3 DNA: TGTGCCAGCAGCCCTGGACGCAGGGAAGATGGCTACACCTTC
CDR3 protein: CASSPGRREDGYTF

V gene: TRBV6-1
J gene: TRBJ2-2
D gene: .
clone size: .
CDR3 DNA: TGTGCCAGCACCGATAGGGGTCTTGGTGCCGGGGAGCTGTTTTTT
CDR3 protein: CASTDRGLGAGELFF

V gene: TRBV5-1
J gene: TRBJ1-1
D gene: .
clone size: .
CDR3 DNA: TGCGCCAGCAGCTTGGAGTCAGGGAAGGTTTTCTTT
CDR3 protein: CASSLESGKVFF

V gene: TRBV5-4
J gene: TRBJ2-5
D gene: .
clone size: .
CDR3 DNA: TGTGCCAGCAGCCCGGGGGGCGGGGACCAAGAGACCCAGTACTTC
CDR3 protein: CASSPGGGDQETQYF

V gene: TRBV7-9
J gene: TRBJ1-4
D gene: TRBD1
clone size: .
CDR3 DNA: TGTGCCAGCAGCTTGGGGGACAGCATTAATGAAAAACTGTTTTTT
CDR3 protein: CASSLGDSINEKLFF

V gene: TRBV30
J gene: TRBJ2-7
D gene: TRBD1
clone size: .
CDR3 DNA: TGTGCCTGGACCGGGACAGGGCCAGGCGAGCAGTACTTC
CDR3 protein: CAWTGTGPGEQYF

V gene: TRBV5-5
J gene: TRBJ2-7
D gene: TRBD2
clone size: .
CDR3 DNA: TGTGCCAGCAGATTGGGGGGGGTGTCCTACGAGCAGTACTTC
CDR3 protein: CASRLGGVSYEQYF

V gene: TRBV28
J gene: TRBJ1-1
D gene: .
clone size: .
CDR3 DNA: TGTGCCAGCAGTATCCCCCGTCCGGGTTTCGACACTGAAGCTTTCTTT
CDR3 protein: CASSIPRPGFDTEAFF

V gene: TRBV19
J gene: TRBJ2-7
D gene: TRBD1
clone size: .
CDR3 DNA: TGTGCCAGTAGTATCAGGGGGTTTTCCTACGAGCAGTACTTC
CDR3 protein: CASSIRGFSYEQYF

V gene: TRBV29-1
J gene: TRBJ2-1
D gene: .
clone size: .
CDR3 DNA: TGCAGCGTTATGAGCGGACTACAGTTCTTC
CDR3 protein: CSVMSGLQFF

V gene: TRBV6-1
J gene: TRBJ2-3
D gene: TRBD2
clone size: .
CDR3 DNA: TGTGCCAGCAGTGAAGTCCTAGCGGGGGGAGGCGATACGCAGTATTTT
CDR3 protein: CASSEVLAGGGDTQYF

V gene: TRBV21-1
J gene: TRBJ1-2
D gene: .
clone size: .
CDR3 DNA: TGTGCCAGCAGCAAAGAGGGCAGGGCCCGACCGATCCCTTTTCCTAACTATGGCTACACCTTC
CDR3 protein: CASSKEGRARPIPFPNYGYTF

V gene: TRBV30
J gene: TRBJ2-7
D gene: TRBD1
clone size: .
CDR3 DNA: TGTGCCTGGGAGAACCTCGGGACAGGGAATAACGAGCAGTACTTC
CDR3 protein: CAWENLGTGNNEQYF

V gene: TRBV30
J gene: TRBJ1-4
D gene: .
clone size: .
CDR3 DNA: TGTGCCTGGAGGAAGGACAGATCGGGTGAAAAACTGTTTTTT
CDR3 protein: CAWRKDRSGEKLFF

V gene: TRBV15
J gene: TRBJ2-3
D gene: TRBD2
clone size: .
CDR3 DNA: TGTGCCACCAGCAGGGGGACTAGCGGGGCAGATACGCAGTATTTT
CDR3 protein: CATSRGTSGADTQYF

V gene: TRBV30
J gene: TRBJ1-2
D gene: .
clone size: .
CDR3 DNA: TGTGCCTGGAGAAGGGGGGGCTATGGCTACACCTTC
CDR3 protein: CAWRRGGYGYTF

V gene: TRBV30
J gene: TRBJ2-3
D gene: TRBD2
clone size: .
CDR3 DNA: TGTGCCTGGACCCCGGGACTAGAGTTGTATACGCAGTATTTT
CDR3 protein: CAWTPGLELYTQYF